This T cell receptor beta chain comes out of a study of blood T cell repertoires in COVID-19 (dated by TCRdb to 2018 to 2021). For the wider study: Samples from collaborators originated in the United States, Italy and Spain and spanned both the acute and convalescent phases of COVID-19. The prospective study material was composed of cDNA or gDNA derived from T cells, B-cell-depleted T cells, or PBMCs. Deeply sampled blood TCRbeta repertoires from subjects exposed to, actively infected with, or recovered from COVID-19 were included in the dataset. The repertoires were released in a freely available public database meant as a resource for research on the immune response to SARS-CoV-2. The samples were drawn from the first 160 participants of the ongoing ImmuneRACE study and from more than 1,000 subjects provided by 6 global collaborators. The sample metadata nearly always contained a de-identified subject ID, COVID-19 status, age in years and sex. Where available, HLA class I and class II types were taken from metadata supplied by the sample provider and were not determined by assay-based typing.

The cysteine opens and the phenylalanine closes a CDR3 of 14 amino acids. Solely the CDR3 DNA is kept, with 42 bases framed from the first base. At the junction V is shortened by 6 bases and J by 2 bases, with 14 bases in between. As encoded in the germline V gene, CDR1 is MNHEY while CDR2 is SVGEGT. Regarding this clone: What antigen it recognizes has not been identified. Per-nucleotide qualities are absent, and no much larger clonotype sits a single base away.

At one collaborating source in Seattle, patients were enrolled during active infection and were followed longitudinally through the course of disease. Each collaborating institution followed its own protocols to collect whole blood in K2EDTA tubes. Collaborator samples were shipped for TCRbeta analysis as frozen whole blood, isolated PBMCs, or DNA extracted from either sample type. On the study overall, not on this receptor specifically: The quantity of clinical and demographic metadata differed by source and by participant and was supplied without curation.

TCRbeta CDR3 regions were amplified from genomic DNA using the immunoSEQ Assay, a bias-controlled multiplex PCR. The authors' analysis ran thus. Nucleated cell counts per sample were estimated from amplification of reference gene primers within the assay. Sequence reads were collapsed and filtered to measure the absolute abundance of every unique TCRbeta CDR3 rearrangement. For each sample, productive Simpson clonality was calculated as the square root of Simpson's diversity index across productive rearrangements. Drawn from immuneACCESS, this table holds only the in-frame rearrangements with V and J called that TCRdb kept. Clones are partly lost; checked studies trace under half to an unresolved V gene and leave the rest unexplained. That table furnishes V, J and clone size, whereas the DNA furnished D and trimming. This sample is represented by about 180,000 clones; about 83% of them were singletons. Approximately 12% of the sample is held by the ten biggest clonotypes.

This receptor was taken from a woman in her 70s with COVID-19, enrolled during active disease. The chain joins TRBV6-2 or TRBV6-3 to TRBJ2-7, and possibly TRBD2, on 7 matching bases. The sample was peripheral blood. The CDR3 is CASSFGGPTYEQYF. The bases are TGTGCCAGCAGCTTCGGGGGGCCTACCTACGAGCAGTACTTC.